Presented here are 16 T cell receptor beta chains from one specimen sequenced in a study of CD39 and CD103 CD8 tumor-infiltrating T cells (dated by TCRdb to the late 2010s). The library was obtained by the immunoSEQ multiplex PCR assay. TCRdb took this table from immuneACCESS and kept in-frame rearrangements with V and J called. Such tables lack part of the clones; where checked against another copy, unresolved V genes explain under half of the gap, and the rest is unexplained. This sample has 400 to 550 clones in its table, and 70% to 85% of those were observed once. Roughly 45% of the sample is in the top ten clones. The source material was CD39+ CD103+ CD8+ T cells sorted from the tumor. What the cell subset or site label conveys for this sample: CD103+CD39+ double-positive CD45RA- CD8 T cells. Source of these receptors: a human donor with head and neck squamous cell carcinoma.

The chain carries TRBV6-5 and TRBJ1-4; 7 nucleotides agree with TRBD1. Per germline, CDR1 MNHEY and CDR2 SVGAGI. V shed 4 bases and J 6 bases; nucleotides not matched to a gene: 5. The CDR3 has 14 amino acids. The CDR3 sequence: CASSSGTDYEKLFF. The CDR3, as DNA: TGTGCCAGCAGTTCCGGGACAGATTATGAAAAACTGTTTTTT.

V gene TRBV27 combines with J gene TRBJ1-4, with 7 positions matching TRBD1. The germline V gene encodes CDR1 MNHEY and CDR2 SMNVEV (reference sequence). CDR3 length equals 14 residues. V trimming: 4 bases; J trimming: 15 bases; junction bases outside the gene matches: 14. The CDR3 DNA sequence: TGTGCCAGCAGTTCCCCCGGGGGGGACAGTAGGGTGTTTTTT. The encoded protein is CASSSPGGDSRVFF.

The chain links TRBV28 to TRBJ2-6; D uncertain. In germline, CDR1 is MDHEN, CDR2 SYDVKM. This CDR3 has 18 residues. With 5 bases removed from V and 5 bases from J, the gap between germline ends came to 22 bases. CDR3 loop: CASSGTDPTQSRANVLTF. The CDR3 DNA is TGTGCCAGCAGTGGAACTGATCCGACACAAAGTCGGGCCAACGTCCTGACTTTC.

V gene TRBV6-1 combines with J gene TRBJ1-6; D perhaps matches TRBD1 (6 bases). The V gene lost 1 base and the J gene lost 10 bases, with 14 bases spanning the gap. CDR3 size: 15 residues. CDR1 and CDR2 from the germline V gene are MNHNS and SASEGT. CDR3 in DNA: TGTGCCAGCAGTGAAGATGGAGGGGGAGGGTCACCCCTCCACTTT. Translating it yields CASSEDGGGGSPLHF.

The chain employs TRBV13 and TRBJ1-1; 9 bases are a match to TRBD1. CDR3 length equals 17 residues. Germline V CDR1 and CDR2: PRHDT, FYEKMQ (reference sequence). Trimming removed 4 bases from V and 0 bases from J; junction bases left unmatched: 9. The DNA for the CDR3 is TGTGCCAGCAGCTCCCGGGACAGGGATATCATGAACACTGAAGCTTTCTTT. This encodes CASSSRDRDIMNTEAFF.

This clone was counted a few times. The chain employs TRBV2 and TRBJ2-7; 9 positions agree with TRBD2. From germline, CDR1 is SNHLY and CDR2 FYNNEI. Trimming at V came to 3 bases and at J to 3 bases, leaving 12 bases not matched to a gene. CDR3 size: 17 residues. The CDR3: CASSEGSGTSIFYEQYF. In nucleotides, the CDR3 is TGTGCCAGCAGTGAGGGGTCGGGGACTAGCATTTTCTACGAGCAGTACTTC.

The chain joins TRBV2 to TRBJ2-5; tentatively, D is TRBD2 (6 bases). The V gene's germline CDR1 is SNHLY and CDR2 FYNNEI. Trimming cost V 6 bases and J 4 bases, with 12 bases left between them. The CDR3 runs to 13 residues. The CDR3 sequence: CASRVEGIETQYF. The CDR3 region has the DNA TGTGCCAGCAGGGTGGAGGGGATAGAGACCCAGTACTTC.

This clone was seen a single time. CDR3 residues: CASSDRGNTEAFF. The CDR3 DNA reads as TGTGCCAGCAGTGACAGGGGGAACACTGAAGCTTTCTTT. The chain carries TRBV6-4 and TRBJ1-1; perhaps TRBD1 as D (5 bases). CDR3 length: 13 amino acids. The V gene lost 2 bases and the J gene lost 1 base, with 5 bases spanning the gap. Per germline, CDR1 MRHNA and CDR2 SNTAGT.

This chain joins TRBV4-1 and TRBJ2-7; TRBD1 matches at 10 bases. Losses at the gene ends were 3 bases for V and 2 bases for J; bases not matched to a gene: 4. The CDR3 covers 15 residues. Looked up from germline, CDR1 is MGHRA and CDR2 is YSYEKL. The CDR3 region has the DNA TGCGCCAGCAGCCAGTCCGGGACAGGGGCCTACGAGCAGTACTTC. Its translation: CASSQSGTGAYEQYF.

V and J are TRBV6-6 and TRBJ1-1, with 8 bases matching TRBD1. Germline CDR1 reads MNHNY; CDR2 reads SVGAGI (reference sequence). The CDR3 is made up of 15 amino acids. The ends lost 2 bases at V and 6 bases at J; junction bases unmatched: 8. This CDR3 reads CASSYGTGTKPEAFF. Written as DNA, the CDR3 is TGTGCCAGCAGTTACGGGACAGGAACGAAGCCTGAAGCTTTCTTT.

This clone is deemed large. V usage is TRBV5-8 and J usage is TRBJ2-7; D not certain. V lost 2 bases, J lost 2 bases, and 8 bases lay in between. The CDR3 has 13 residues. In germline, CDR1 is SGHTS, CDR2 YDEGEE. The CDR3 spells CASSFPITYEQYF. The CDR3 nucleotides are TGTGCCAGCAGCTTCCCTATAACCTACGAGCAGTACTTC.

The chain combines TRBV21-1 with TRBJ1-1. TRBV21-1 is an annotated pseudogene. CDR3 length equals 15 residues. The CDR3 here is CASSHGLAIRTEAFF. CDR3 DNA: TGTGCCAGCAGTCATGGGCTAGCAATTCGCACTGAAGCTTTCTTT.

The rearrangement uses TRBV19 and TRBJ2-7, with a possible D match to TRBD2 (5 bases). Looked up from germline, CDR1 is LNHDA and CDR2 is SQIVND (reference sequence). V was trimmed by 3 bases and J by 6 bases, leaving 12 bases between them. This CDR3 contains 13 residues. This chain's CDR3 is CASSIIGGSEQYF. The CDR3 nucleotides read TGTGCCAGTAGTATCATCGGAGGATCCGAGCAGTACTTC. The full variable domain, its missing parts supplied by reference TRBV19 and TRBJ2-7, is DGGITQSPKYLFRKEGQNVTLSCEQNLNHDAMYWYRQDPGQGLRLIYYSQIVNDFQKGDIAEGYSVSREKKESFPLTVTSAQKNPTAFYLCASSIIGGSEQYFGPGTRLTVT.

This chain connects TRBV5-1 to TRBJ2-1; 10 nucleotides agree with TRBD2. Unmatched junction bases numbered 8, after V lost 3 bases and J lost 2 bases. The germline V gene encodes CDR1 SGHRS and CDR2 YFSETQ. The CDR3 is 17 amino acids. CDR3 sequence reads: CASSWSSGTSAYNEQFF. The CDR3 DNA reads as TGCGCCAGCAGCTGGTCTTCCGGGACTAGCGCCTACAATGAGCAGTTCTTC.

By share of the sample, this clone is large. CDR3 bases: TGTGCCAGCAGCGTCGACAAATCTGAAGCTTTCTTT. This translates into CASSVDKSEAFF. The chain uses TRBV7-9 and TRBJ1-1; no reliable D call. This CDR3 is built from 12 residues. With 5 bases removed from V and 6 bases from J, the gap between germline ends came to 10 bases. Germline V gene sequence: CDR1 SEHNR, CDR2 FQNEAQ (reference sequence).

The CDR3 DNA is TGTGCCAGCAGCGTAGGGGACAGGGGCGAGCAGTACTTC. This encodes CASSVGDRGEQYF. The chain couples TRBV9 to TRBJ2-7, with 10 bases identical to TRBD1. Germline V gene data show CDR1 as SGDLS and CDR2 as YYNGEE. With V trimmed by 0 bases and J by 6 bases, 0 bases remained unmatched. This CDR3 has 13 amino acids.